The 10 T cell receptor beta chains presented below share a single source sample, sequenced in a study of blood T cells in healthy people across ages (dated by TCRdb to between 2014 and 2016). Library method: 5' RACE. The listed sequencing device is Illumina HiSeq 2500. The second PCR ran for about 6 to 12 cycles and used a J-beta primer mix along with a sample-barcoded 5' primer. Through fastp at Q25 and MiXCR, TCRdb rebuilt clones from the public reads, retaining in-frame beta chains. Identical CDR3 proteins give one entry, which carries the most common genes and DNA. This sample gives hundreds of thousands of distinct CDR3 sequences in total; roughly 32% of them show up just once. The ten biggest clones cover about 16% of the sample. The sample consisted of blood. The receptors stem from a woman older than 75 in good health. Donor details come from another sample of the same person, matched by shared clones.

The chain joins TRBV30 to TRBJ1-1; D not resolved. Germline CDR1 and CDR2: GTSNPN and SVGIG (reference sequence). The CDR3 extends over 13 amino acids. Trimming cost V 4 bases and J 1 base, with 10 bases left between them. CDR3 protein: CAWKREANTEAFF. The CDR3 nucleotides read TGTGCCTGGAAAAGAGAGGCGAACACTGAAGCTTTCTTT.

In this sample, this clonotype turned up many times. The chain uses TRBV20-1 and TRBJ1-5; D not certain. The length of the CDR3 is 12 residues. The V end lost 3 bases, the J end lost 3 bases, and 6 bases lay between the germline ends. Per the germline V gene, CDR1 is DFQATT and CDR2 is SNEGSKA (reference sequence). CDR3 protein: CSASPPNQPQHF. CDR3 in DNA: TGCAGTGCTAGCCCGCCCAATCAGCCCCAGCATTTT.

The sample holds many counts of this clonotype. The chain employs TRBV6-5 and TRBJ2-7; the match to TRBD1 covers 9 bases. The germline CDR1 and CDR2 sequences are MNHEY and SVGAGI. The CDR3 loop spans 15 amino acids. The trim removed 6 bases at V and 1 base at J, leaving 7 bases unmatched. The CDR3 DNA reads as TGTGCCAGCAGCCATCGACAGGGGGTTTCCTACGAGCAGTACTTC. Translating it yields CASSHRQGVSYEQYF.

V gene TRBV28 combines with J gene TRBJ2-1, with 15 nucleotides matching TRBD2. V dropped 5 bases and J dropped 13; count of bases not matched to a gene: 15. In germline, CDR1 is MDHEN, CDR2 SYDVKM. The CDR3 spans 17 residues. This CDR3 is CASSTPGTSGGRETQFF. DNA for the CDR3: TGTGCCAGCAGTACCCCTGGGACTAGCGGGGGGAGAGAGACCCAGTTCTTC.

This clonotype was counted ten times or more. The J gene is TRBJ2-7, the V gene TRBV7-9, with 7 bases lining up with TRBD2. This CDR3 is 13 amino acids long. Germline CDR1 is SEHNR and CDR2 is FQNEAQ (reference sequence). J was trimmed by 5 bases and V by 5 bases; bases with no gene match: 6. CDR3 amino acids: CASSGLGVHEQYF. The CDR3 DNA reads TGTGCCAGCAGCGGACTAGGGGTCCACGAGCAGTACTTC.

This sequence joins TRBV12-3 or TRBV12-4 and TRBJ1-5; D is possibly TRBD1 (5 bases). Trimming removed 5 bases at V and 3 bases at J, with 11 bases between. The CDR3 contains 14 residues. CDR3: CASSADRPNQPQHF. The DNA for the CDR3 is TGTGCCAGCAGTGCAGACAGACCCAATCAGCCCCAGCATTTT.

With regard to this clonotype: This may be a read error, as it is one base from a much larger clone. The gene calls are TRBV3-1 and TRBJ1-2; no clear D gene. The CDR3 loop spans 14 amino acids. Per germline, CDR1 LGHDT and CDR2 YNNKEL (reference sequence). The CDR3, as DNA: TGTGCCAGCAGCCGCACAGCTTCTAACTATGGCTTCACCTTC. It translates to CASSRTASNYGFTF.

This clonotype was picked up many times. The gene calls are TRBV7-9 and TRBJ1-2; 9 nucleotides agree with TRBD1. The CDR3 spans 16 residues. V was clipped by 3 bases and J by 5 bases; unmatched bases: 10. Germline CDR1 SEHNR, CDR2 FQNEAQ (reference sequence). CDR3: CASSFGTGTSGYGYTF. The CDR3 nucleotides are TGTGCCAGCAGCTTCGGGACAGGGACTTCAGGATATGGCTACACCTTC.

This clonotype has more than one count but fewer than ten. A much larger clone differs by one base, so this may be a read error. The V call is TRBV6-4, the J call TRBJ1-1, with unresolved D. The CDR3 is made up of 13 amino acids. Germline CDR1 MRHNA, CDR2 SNTAGT. CDR3 DNA: TGTGCCAGCAGGGACTCAGTGAACACTGAAGCTTTCTTT. As protein: CASRDSVNTEAFF.

Concerning this clonotype itself: Given a much more abundant clone one base away, this may be a read error. The rearrangement links TRBV28 to TRBJ2-7; D is unresolved. Germline V gene data show CDR1 as MDHEN and CDR2 as SYDVKM. The V end was cut by 2 bases, the J end by 7 bases, with 9 bases between. The CDR3 has 12 residues. CDR3 sequence (DNA): TGTGCCAGCAGTTTAAGGATTAATGAGCAGTACTTC. This encodes CASSLRINEQYF.